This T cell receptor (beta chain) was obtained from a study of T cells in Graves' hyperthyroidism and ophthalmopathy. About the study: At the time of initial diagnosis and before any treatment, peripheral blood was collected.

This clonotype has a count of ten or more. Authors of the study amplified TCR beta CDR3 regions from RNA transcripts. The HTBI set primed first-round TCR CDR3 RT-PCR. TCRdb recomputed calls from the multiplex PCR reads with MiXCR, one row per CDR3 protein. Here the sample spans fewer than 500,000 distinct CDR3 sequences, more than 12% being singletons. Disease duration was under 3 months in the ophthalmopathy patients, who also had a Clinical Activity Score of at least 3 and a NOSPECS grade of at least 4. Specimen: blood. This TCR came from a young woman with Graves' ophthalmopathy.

CDR3 bases: TGTGCCAGCAGCTTCGCCTTTCCGGGCGCCGTCACAGATACGCAGTATTTT. It encodes CASSFAFPGAVTDTQYF. The chain links TRBV11-2 to TRBJ2-3; D ambiguous. Germline V gene lookup returns CDR1 SGHAT and CDR2 FQNNGV. V shed 3 bases and J shed 2 bases, with 18 bases lying between them. CDR3 size: 17 residues.